The T cell receptor beta chain described here comes from a study of blood T cell repertoires in COVID-19. Study in general: The United States, Italy and Spain provided the acute and convalescent COVID-19 samples. The analysed material was cDNA or gDNA that came from T cells, B-cell-depleted T cells, or PBMCs.

As originally analysed: Reference gene primer amplification in the assay estimated nucleated cell counts. Produced via immunoSEQ multiplex PCR; TCRdb's table is partial and in-frame only. V, J and clone size reflect that table, while D and trimming were determined from the DNA. The sample records some 200,000 clones, approximately 80% being singletons. This CDR3 region has 14 residues. The V end lost 0 bases, the J end lost 5 bases, and 8 bases lay between the germline ends. Per the germline V gene, CDR1 is MRHNA and CDR2 is SNTAGT. The genes are TRBV6-4 and TRBJ1-5; no reliable D call. The specimen sequenced was peripheral blood. This sequence originates from a woman of 80 years or more with acute or convalescent COVID-19. CDR3 nucleotides: TGTGCCAGCAGTGACTCGAGAGGTCATCAGCCCCAGCATTTT. Translating gives CASSDSRGHQPQHF.